One T cell receptor (beta chain) is described in this entry. The antigen remains unidentified. Between the trimmed V and J ends, which lost 5 bases and 1 base, there was a span of 8 bases. CDR1 and CDR2 (germline): SGHVS, FNYEAQ. This CDR3 is built from 13 residues. The data originate from a study of long-term antiretroviral therapy in people with HIV. Study results and caveats: ART-treated samples gained diversity yet remained below transplant donor controls.

immunoSEQ v3.0 was run at survey level. This table comes from immunoSEQ multiplex PCR, and its TCRdb copy is limited to in-frame clones, with some not included. The sample includes 25,000 to 35,000 clones, roughly 85% seen only once; the top ten take 3.8%. The chain employs TRBV7-6 and TRBJ1-1; D ambiguous. Sequenced material: unsorted PBMCs, taken 0.8 years before starting antiretroviral therapy. This clonotype was obtained from a man aged 18 to 35 with HIV. The CDR3 spells CASSRDQNTEAFF. CDR3 sequence (DNA): TGTGCCAGCAGCCGCGACCAGAACACTGAAGCTTTCTTT.